Each of the 4 T cell receptor beta chains below was sequenced from the same sample in a study of T cells in Graves' hyperthyroidism and ophthalmopathy. Amplification yielded TCR beta CDR3 regions, with RNA transcripts as the source. The HTBI primer set served for first-round RT-PCR of the TCR CDR3. TCRdb used MiXCR to reprocess the multiplex PCR reads, holding one entry per CDR3 protein. The data show roughly 420,000 distinct CDR3 sequences, around 14% seen once. The specimen sequenced was blood. Every receptor here comes from a woman aged 18-29 years with Graves' hyperthyroidism.

The rearrangement links TRBV19 to TRBJ1-3; D perhaps matches TRBD1 (6 bases). Trimming took 5 bases from V and 11 from J, leaving 22 bases between them. This CDR3 is 15 amino acids long. Germline CDR1 and CDR2: LNHDA and SQIVND (reference sequence). Here the CDR3 DNA reads TGTGCCAGTAGTCTCGGGACGGACGGAGGGGGGCCCATATATTTT. It yields the protein CASSLGTDGGGPIYF.

This clonotype has a count of ten or more. In nucleotides, the CDR3 is TGTGCCAGCAGCTCCCAATTGGGGTCGACCACCGGGGAGCTGTTTTTT. It specifies CASSSQLGSTTGELFF. This chain links TRBV7-9 with TRBJ2-2, with D unresolved. Between the trimmed V and J ends, which lost 4 bases and 4 bases, there was a span of 16 bases. Germline CDR1 and CDR2: SEHNR and FQNEAQ (reference sequence). This CDR3 region has 16 residues.

This clonotype was picked up many times. As DNA, the CDR3 is TGTGCCAGCAGCTTAGCGGCGGGAGAAGAGACCCAGTACTTC. Translation gives CASSLAAGEETQYF. The rearrangement uses TRBV7-8 and TRBJ2-5; TRBD2 agrees at 7 bases. Trimming cost V 0 bases and J 3 bases; bases outside gene matches: 1. The CDR3 consists of 14 residues. The germline CDR1 and CDR2 sequences are SGHVS and FQNEAQ.

The genes are TRBV11-1 and TRBJ2-1, with 11 nucleotides matching TRBD2. Per the germline V gene, CDR1 is SGHAT and CDR2 is FQDESV (reference sequence). Trimming cost V 5 bases and J 1 base; bases outside gene matches: 16. The CDR3 is made up of 20 amino acids. The DNA for the CDR3 is TGTGCCAGCAGCCCGGGGGAGCTAGCGGGAGGAGGGTCATCCTACAATGAGCAGTTCTTC. Its translation: CASSPGELAGGGSSYNEQFF.